The 3 T cell receptor beta chains reported below all come from one sample, sequenced in a study of response to subunit inactivated influenza vaccine. TCRdb re-derived calls from the RT-PCR reads in MiXCR, one entry per CDR3 protein. The data show 650,000 to 850,000 distinct CDR3 sequences, around 14% seen once. Sequences were derived from PBMCs from blood, sampled 14 days before vaccination. These receptors all come from a man in his fifties or sixties who received an inactivated influenza vaccine.

This clonotype was picked up a small number of times. The V and J genes are TRBV2 and TRBJ2-2; D tentatively fits TRBD1 or TRBD2 (5 bases each). The CDR3 is 16 amino acids. Germline V gives CDR1 SNHLY, CDR2 FYNNEI. Trimming took off 7 bases at V and 0 bases at J, with 15 bases between the two ends. The CDR3 reads CASTTRQKTNTGELFF. The CDR3 DNA is TGTGCCAGCACTACTAGACAGAAGACGAACACCGGGGAGCTGTTTTTT. The full variable domain, its missing parts supplied by reference TRBV2 and TRBJ2-2, is EPEVTQTPSHQVTQMGQEVILRCVPISNHLYFYWYRQILGQKVEFLVSFYNNEISEKSEIFDDQFSVERPDGSNFTLKIRSTKLEDSAMYFCASTTRQKTNTGELFFGEGSRLTVL.

In its sample, this clonotype was seen many times. The rearrangement uses TRBV20-1 and TRBJ1-2; 8 nucleotides align to TRBD1. Looked up from germline, CDR1 is DFQATT and CDR2 is SNEGSKA (reference sequence). V was pared by 5 bases and J by 2 bases, with 4 bases of the junction left unmatched. The CDR3 runs 13 residues. DNA of the CDR3: TGCAGTGCTGGACAGGGAGAAAACTATGGCTACACCTTC. It codes for CSAGQGENYGYTF.

The chain links TRBV12-3 or TRBV12-4 to TRBJ2-2, with a weak D call TRBD1 (5 bases). Trimming took off 2 bases at V and 5 bases at J, with 15 bases between the two ends. This CDR3 spans 16 amino acids. Written as DNA, the CDR3 is TGTGCCAGCAGTTTATCCTCGGCAGGGCGGACCGGGGAGCTGTTTTTT. This encodes CASSLSSAGRTGELFF.